The T cell receptor beta chain under discussion was sequenced for a study of vaccination and CD4 T cells after COVID-19. Looking at the study overall: Four females and six males made up the convalescents, two of whom were Hispanic. Timing of post-vaccine sample collection was a median about 72 days after dose two, with a range of 14 to 241.

An Oncomine TCR Beta short-read assay was used to sequence the DNA from cultured CD4+ T cells. Genomic DNA was drawn out of CD4+ T cells grown in culture. TCRdb redid the calling of the PCR reads with MiXCR, one entry per CDR3 protein. The sample has around 20,000 distinct CDR3 sequences, about 44% seen once; the top ten hold around 6.5%. Germline V lookup: CDR1 SEHNR, CDR2 FQNEAQ (reference sequence). Trimming removed 6 bases from V and 1 base from J; junction bases left unmatched: 2. The CDR3 is 14 amino acids. The treatment denotes: roughly ten-day PBMC culture with coronavirus spike peptide pools or control peptides (ViraFEST assay). Cultures got half-medium changes with IL-2 on days 3 and 7. This clonotype rates as medium-sized. Its target is not known.

This specimen consisted of CD4+ T cells from blood, cultured in vitro, obtained before SARS-CoV-2 vaccination. This chain joins TRBV7-9 and TRBJ2-1, with 8 bases aligning to TRBD2. This TCR came from a human donor who had recovered from COVID-19. CDR3 sequence reads: CASSVAGSYNEQFF. The DNA of the CDR3 is TGTGCCAGCAGTGTAGCGGGGTCCTACAATGAGCAGTTCTTC.